This TCR beta chain was profiled in a study of blood T cells in healthy people across ages (dated by TCRdb to the mid-2010s). Concerning the study at large: In model experiments, template switching captured roughly one uniquely barcoded TCR beta cDNA molecule for every two T cells. The donors were divided into four age groups: young (average roughly 15 years), middle-aged (almost 40), aged (about 56) and long-lived (around 80). Donors of different ages were randomly distributed across sequencing lanes to avoid experimental bias. The study analyzed two additional independent replicas of 1 million unique cDNA reads from the same blood draw for two donors, one aged 18 to 30 and one aged 80 or older. The study measured age-related changes in TCR beta repertoire diversity using deep sequencing normalized with unique cDNA molecular identifiers.

The donors were roughly 40 Caucasian individuals from Russia, aged roughly 6 to 95 years, who were systemically healthy. Approximately 9.3 milliliters of peripheral blood were collected from each donor into EDTA-treated Vacutainer tubes. Ficoll-Paque density-gradient centrifugation was used to isolate PBMCs, with at least 7 million obtained per sample. Total RNA was extracted from PBMCs with Trizol reagent, with at least 6 micrograms obtained per sample. For every donor, an aliquot of PBMCs went through flow cytometry to measure the percentages of naive CD45RAhigh/CD27high T cells. Preparation of the library involved 5' RACE. Sequencing relied on an Illumina HiSeq 2500. A second PCR of roughly 7 to 12 cycles was performed with a sample-barcoded 5' primer and a J-beta primer mix. A unique molecular identifier was introduced onto each TCR beta cDNA molecule by a template-switch 5' adaptor carrying 12 random nucleotides. Each sample yielded at least 2.5 million CDR3-containing paired-end reads. First-strand cDNA was synthesized from all RNA with the Mint cDNA synthesis kit, primed by a TRBC-specific oligonucleotide. Following uracil-DNA glycosylase treatment, all cDNA underwent a first 18-cycle PCR with the universal primers M1SS and BC2_uni_R. Per the source publication's procedure: Normalization of each sample was performed by random selection of 1 million high-quality reads, each carrying a distinct molecular identifier. Reads with shared molecular identifiers were discarded instead of being binned into consensus sequences. CDR3 identification, clonotype clustering and error correction used MiTCR with a Q25 quality threshold and the strictest error-elimination algorithm. A nonparametric unseen species model with Euler transformation was used to estimate a lower bound on total TCR beta diversity. TCRdb handled the public reads itself, with Q25 trimming in fastp and clone calling in MiXCR, and kept productive beta chains. Entries that share a CDR3 protein sequence are merged under the most common genes and DNA. The V and J calls follow TCRdb's processing rather than the paper's. For this sample the table gives some 1.1 million distinct CDR3 sequences, of which 35% to 40% were detected only once. The ten largest clonotypes hold 10% to 15% of the sample.

The CDR3 holds 16 amino acids from the cysteine to the phenylalanine. The DNA shown is the 48-base CDR3, in frame from base 1. The germline V gene (reference sequence) yields DFQATT for CDR1 and SNEGSKA for CDR2. Compared with germline, V lacks 5 bases and J lacks 2 bases; bases without a gene match: 13. Summary of the overall study and its limitations: Compared with the aged group, the long-lived group had more naive CD4+ T cells, fewer expanded clones and increased TCR diversity, suggesting age selection. Since profiling was done on bulk unsorted PBMCs, naive and antigen-experienced compartments could not be conclusively compared. Donor CMV infection status was unknown, potentially confounding age-related changes in expanded clonotypes. The percentage of naive T cells measured by flow cytometry correlated strongly with observed TCR beta diversity. Estimates of total diversity based on one million sequenced T cells were considered lower bounds and underestimates. As age increased, observed TCR beta diversity per million T cells dropped in a roughly linear way, and a significant reduction was already evident by age about 40.

This clonotype has a handful of counts. It lacks a known antigen. The record has no base qualities; no much larger clone is one base away. The sequence was obtained from a man younger than 30 in good health. The sequencing input was blood. This chain is built from TRBV20-1 and TRBJ2-3, and 7 junction bases match TRBD1. The CDR3 has the sequence CSAQPPTGSVTDTQYF. The DNA sequence reads TGCAGTGCTCAACCCCCGACAGGGTCAGTCACAGATACGCAGTATTTT.